The rows below give T cell receptor beta chains drawn from one sample of a study of blood T cell repertoires in COVID-19. Method: immunoSEQ multiplex PCR; TCRdb's copy keeps in-frame clones and lacks some. The sample has 250,000 to 300,000 clones; approximately 88% are singletons. Sequenced sample: PBMCs or T cells enriched from blood (not recorded which). The receptors were sampled from a woman aged 40 to 49 who had recovered from COVID-19. The CDR3 runs from the conserved cysteine through the conserved F or W. D genes are given only for firm matches. Where a row states a size, it is once, few, many or the class of an expanded clone; other rows omit it.

>NA|NA|TRBV30|12|TRBJ1-1
CAWSEVYTEAFF
TGTGCCTGGTCAGAGGTATACACTGAAGCTTTCTTT
>TRBD2|NA|TRBV7-9|18|TRBJ2-6
CASTGPLAGGSGANVLTF
TGTGCCAGCACCGGTCCCCTAGCGGGGGGGTCTGGGGCCAACGTCCTGACTTTC
>NA|NA|TRBV5-1|15|TRBJ2-2
CASSLDGLDTGELFF
TGCGCCAGCAGCTTGGACGGACTGGACACCGGGGAGCTGTTTTTT
>TRBD1|NA|TRBV19|12|TRBJ2-7
CATRDRLYEQYF
TGTGCCACAAGGGACAGGCTCTACGAGCAGTACTTC
>NA|NA|TRBV12-1|17|TRBJ2-1
CASSFDGRGSSYNEQFF
TGTGCCAGCAGCTTTGACGGGCGGGGTAGCTCCTACAATGAGCAGTTCTTC
>TRBD1|NA|TRBV7-9|15|TRBJ2-7
CASSSGQGRSYEQYF
TGTGCCAGCAGTTCGGGACAGGGGCGCTCCTACGAGCAGTACTTC
>TRBD1|few|TRBV19|15|TRBJ2-2
CASSIRTGNTGELFF
TGTGCCAGTAGTATACGGACAGGGAACACCGGGGAGCTGTTTTTT
>NA|NA|TRBV2|16|TRBJ2-2
CASNQGRPANTGELFF
TGTGCCAGCAATCAAGGCAGGCCTGCGAACACCGGGGAGCTGTTTTTT
>TRBD1|NA|TRBV19|14|TRBJ1-1
CASAGTGLYTEAFF
TGTGCCAGTGCCGGGACAGGTCTATACACTGAAGCTTTCTTT
>NA|NA|TRBV7-3|15|TRBJ2-1
CASSLLGQGKHEQFF
TGTGCCAGCAGCTTATTGGGGCAGGGGAAGCATGAGCAGTTCTTC
>NA|NA|TRBV9|15|TRBJ2-7
CASSVDGGRGSEQYF
TGTGCCAGCAGCGTAGACGGGGGAAGGGGATCCGAGCAGTACTTC
>NA|NA|TRBV21-1|17|TRBJ1-5
CASSKAPMYPSNQPQHF
TGTGCCAGCAGCAAAGCCCCTATGTACCCCAGCAATCAGCCCCAGCATTTT
>NA|NA|TRBV5-1|15|TRBJ2-2
CASSLGQRNTGELFF
TGCGCCAGCAGCTTGGGGCAGCGGAACACCGGGGAGCTGTTTTTT
>NA|NA|TRBV7-9|14|TRBJ2-7
CASSPSGSSYEQYF
TGTGCCAGCAGCCCCTCGGGGAGCTCCTACGAGCAGTACTTC
>NA|NA|TRBV7-9|12|TRBJ1-1
CASSSGGEGAFF
TGTGCCAGCAGCTCGGGGGGCGAGGGAGCTTTCTTT
>TRBD2|NA|TRBV11-2|16|TRBJ2-7
CASSTLYGGGDYEQYF
TGTGCCAGCAGCACCCTCTACGGCGGGGGGGACTACGAGCAGTACTTC
>TRBD2|NA|TRBV5-1|18|TRBJ2-7
CASSLFGRTSGGLYEQYF
TGCGCCAGCAGCTTGTTCGGGCGGACTAGCGGGGGTCTCTACGAGCAGTACTTC
>NA|NA|TRBV6-2/TRBV6-3|14|TRBJ1-2
CASSYQMTVYGYTF
TGTGCCAGCAGTTACCAGATGACAGTCTATGGCTACACCTTC
>NA|NA|TRBV27|14|TRBJ2-1
CASSFQGTDNEQFF
TGTGCCAGCAGTTTCCAGGGTACCGACAATGAGCAGTTCTTC
>TRBD1|NA|TRBV2|16|TRBJ1-2
CASSDRDRGRSSGYTF
TGTGCCAGCAGTGATAGAGACAGGGGGCGAAGTAGTGGCTACACCTTC
>TRBD2|few|TRBV4-3|16|TRBJ2-3
CASSQGTSALTDTQYF
TGCGCCAGCAGCCAAGGGACTAGCGCGCTCACAGATACGCAGTATTTT
>TRBD1|NA|TRBV6-5|15|TRBJ1-2
CASSKSGQDSYGYTF
TGTGCCAGCAGTAAATCGGGACAGGACTCCTATGGCTACACCTTC
>NA|NA|TRBV14|16|TRBJ1-2
CASSQGGSPSRYGYTF
TGTGCCAGCAGCCAAGGCGGCAGTCCCTCACGCTATGGCTACACCTTC
>TRBD1|NA|TRBV5-5|17|TRBJ1-1
CASSLWPIQGVNTEAFF
TGTGCCAGCAGCTTGTGGCCAATCCAGGGGGTGAACACTGAAGCTTTCTTT
>NA|NA|TRBV5-4|15|TRBJ1-1
CASSLYLSGGTEAFF
TGTGCCAGCAGCTTGTACTTGTCGGGGGGCACTGAAGCTTTCTTT
>NA|few|TRBV7-8|15|TRBJ1-5
CASSPLLGAGQPQHF
TGTGCCAGCAGCCCACTTTTAGGGGCAGGTCAGCCCCAGCATTTT
>NA|NA|TRBV2|14|TRBJ1-2
CASRQDGGNYGYTF
TGTGCCAGCAGACAGGACGGGGGGAACTATGGCTACACCTTC
>TRBD1|NA|TRBV18|14|TRBJ1-1
CASSPGQGNTEAFF
TGTGCCAGCTCACCTGGACAGGGGAACACTGAAGCTTTCTTT
>TRBD1|NA|TRBV2|15|TRBJ2-5
CASRDRVNRRETQYF
TGTGCCAGCAGGGACAGGGTGAACCGACGGGAGACCCAGTACTTC
>TRBD1|few|TRBV18|13|TRBJ2-5
CASSPGQQETQYF
TGTGCCAGCTCACCGGGACAGCAAGAGACCCAGTACTTC
>NA|NA|TRBV27|15|TRBJ1-2
CASSLSSSFGYGYTF
TGTGCCAGCAGTTTATCAAGCTCTTTCGGCTATGGCTACACCTTC
>NA|NA|TRBV7-9|13|TRBJ2-5
CASTPIAGETQYF
TGTGCCAGCACCCCGATCGCAGGGGAGACCCAGTACTTC
>NA|NA|TRBV4-3|12|TRBJ2-1
CASSQGGVEQFF
TGCGCCAGCAGCCAAGGAGGAGTTGAGCAGTTCTTC
>NA|NA|TRBV30|11|TRBJ1-2
CAWTRDSGYTF
TGTGCCTGGACCCGGGACTCTGGCTACACCTTC
>NA|NA|TRBV12-3/TRBV12-4|12|TRBJ2-3
CASSLPGDTQYF
TGTGCCAGCAGTTTACCCGGGGATACGCAGTATTTT
>TRBD2|NA|TRBV7-2|15|TRBJ2-1
CASSPTIAGYNEQFF
TGTGCCAGCAGCCCCACGATAGCGGGATACAATGAGCAGTTCTTC
>TRBD1|NA|TRBV2|23|TRBJ1-5
CASSGDRGRRVVSPNRINQPQHF
TGTGCCAGCAGTGGGGACAGGGGGCGCCGCGTCGTATCTCCGAACCGGATAAATCAGCCCCAGCATTTT
>TRBD1|NA|TRBV27|14|TRBJ1-1
CASSLTGTGTEAFF
TGTGCCAGCAGTTTGACAGGGACTGGCACTGAAGCTTTCTTT
>NA|NA|TRBV18|13|TRBJ1-1
CASSPPWHTEAFF
TGTGCCAGCTCACCACCCTGGCACACTGAAGCTTTCTTT
>TRBD2|NA|TRBV6-6|16|TRBJ2-7
CASSYRGGTSGYEQYF
TGTGCCAGCAGTTACAGGGGTGGGACTAGCGGTTACGAGCAGTACTTC
>NA|NA|TRBV6-5|12|TRBJ1-2
CASRKENYGYTF
TGTGCCAGCAGAAAAGAGAACTATGGCTACACCTTC
>TRBD2|once|TRBV3-1/TRBV3-2|19|TRBJ2-1
CASSPLGLAGVSSYNEQFF
TGTGCCAGCAGCCCACTAGGACTAGCGGGGGTAAGCTCCTACAATGAGCAGTTCTTC
>TRBD1|NA|TRBV11-3|15|TRBJ2-3
CASSWRQGPTDTQYF
TGTGCCAGCAGCTGGCGACAGGGCCCCACAGATACGCAGTATTTT
>NA|NA|TRBV9|16|TRBJ1-2
CASSGGGGVSEIGYTF
TGTGCCAGCAGCGGCGGCGGGGGCGTGAGTGAGATTGGCTACACCTTC
>TRBD2|few|TRBV7-6|15|TRBJ2-1
CASSFGLAGSNEQFF
TGTGCCAGCAGTTTTGGACTAGCGGGATCCAATGAGCAGTTCTTC
>TRBD1|NA|TRBV5-1|15|TRBJ1-1
CASSLGAGTGREAFF
TGCGCCAGCAGCTTGGGAGCCGGGACAGGGCGTGAAGCTTTCTTT
>TRBD2|NA|TRBV7-6|16|TRBJ2-2
CASSPGTSGSPGELFF
TGTGCCAGCAGCCCGGGGACTAGCGGGAGTCCCGGGGAGCTGTTTTTT
>NA|NA|TRBV5-6|15|TRBJ2-7
CASSLVRTQWGEQYF
TGTGCCAGCAGCTTAGTGAGGACACAATGGGGCGAGCAGTACTTC